The 9 T cell receptor beta chains below all came from one sample that was sequenced in a study of blood T cell repertoires in COVID-19. Repertoires were generated with immunoSEQ multiplex PCR, while TCRdb's copy carries only in-frame clones and drops some. The sample consists of 25,000 to 35,000 clones, 85% to 90% of them appearing once. Sequenced sample: peripheral blood. These receptors were taken from a human donor with active COVID-19. The donor label of this sample is uncertain.

The chain has TRBV2 and TRBJ1-5, with 7 positions matching TRBD1. The CDR3 spans 14 residues. CDR1 and CDR2 from the germline V gene are SNHLY and FYNNEI. V was clipped by 6 bases and J by 8 bases; unmatched bases: 10. DNA for the CDR3: TGTGCCAGCAGGTCCGACAGGGCCGGGAAGCCCCAGCATTTT. Amino acids: CASRSDRAGKPQHF.

In this sample, this clone turned up a few times. This chain uses TRBV2 with TRBJ2-3; D is possibly TRBD2 (6 bases). This CDR3 is built from 13 residues. CDR1 SNHLY and CDR2 FYNNEI come from the germline V gene. Trimming left V 11 bases short and J 1 base short, with 13 bases between. The CDR3 bases are TGTGCCGGCGGGACTCAACGCACAGATACGCAGTATTTT. This sequence encodes CAGGTQRTDTQYF.

This chain links TRBV3-1 (or the pseudogene TRBV3-2) with TRBJ2-2; 10 nucleotides line up with TRBD2. Germline CDR1 LGHDT, CDR2 YNNKEL (reference sequence). The CDR3 consists of 17 residues. V shed 2 bases, J shed 4 bases, and the junction held 7 bases outside the gene matches. The CDR3 reads CASSQLAGAAPTGELFF. CDR3 DNA sequence: TGTGCCAGCAGCCAACTAGCGGGGGCCGCCCCCACCGGGGAGCTGTTTTTT.

The count of this clone is one. The rearrangement uses TRBV2 and TRBJ1-4; 8 nucleotides agree with TRBD1. Germline CDR1 SNHLY, CDR2 FYNNEI. CDR3 length equals 15 residues. Trimming at V came to 7 bases and at J to 3 bases, leaving 7 bases not matched to a gene. In DNA form, the CDR3 reads TGTGCCAGCACCCTGGACAGGGAAGCTAATGAAAAACTGTTTTTT. It specifies CASTLDREANEKLFF.

The rearrangement links TRBV30 to TRBJ1-1, with 7 positions matching TRBD1. This CDR3 region has 13 residues. The J segment lost 1 base and the V segment lost 4 bases, leaving 3 bases of the junction unmatched. Germline loops: CDR1 GTSNPN, CDR2 SVGIG (reference sequence). The CDR3 DNA reads TGTGCCTGGACCCGGGACAGGAACACTGAAGCTTTCTTT. Encoded protein: CAWTRDRNTEAFF.

J is TRBJ1-6 and V is TRBV6-5; no clear D gene. V was shortened by 6 bases and J by 7 bases, with 10 bases between the two germline ends. Germline-derived CDR1 and CDR2 are MNHEY and SVGAGI. The CDR3 is made up of 13 amino acids. The DNA for the CDR3 is TGTGCCAGCAGGACGGCGGAGAATTCACCCCTCCACTTT. This gives the protein CASRTAENSPLHF.

The genes are TRBV5-1 and TRBJ2-1; 9 bases line up with TRBD1. Looked up from germline, CDR1 is SGHRS and CDR2 is YFSETQ. This CDR3 has 16 residues. V dropped 6 bases and J dropped 5; count of bases not matched to a gene: 12. The DNA of the CDR3 is TGCGCCAGCATCGCACTGCCGGGACAGGGACACAATGAGCAGTTCTTC. It codes for CASIALPGQGHNEQFF. Supplemented by reference TRBV5-1 and TRBJ2-1, the full variable domain reads KAGVTQTPRYLIKTRGQQVTLSCSPISGHRSVSWYQQTPGQGLQFLFEYFSETQRNKGNFPGRFSGRQFSNSRSEMNVSTLELGDSALYLCASIALPGQGHNEQFFGPGTRLTVL.

This sequence joins TRBV7-3 and TRBJ2-3; perhaps TRBD1 as D (5 bases). The CDR3 has 13 amino acids. Germline V gives CDR1 SGHTA, CDR2 FQGTGA. V gave up 5 bases and J gave up 6 bases, with 12 bases separating them. The CDR3 sequence is CASSITGGDTQYF. The DNA for the CDR3 is TGTGCCAGCAGCATTACAGGTGGGGATACGCAGTATTTT.

The V call is TRBV7-9, the J call TRBJ1-2, with 7 bases lining up with TRBD1. This CDR3 contains 12 residues. The junction had 5 bases not matched to a gene; V was cut back by 6 bases and J by 7 bases. Germline V gene data show CDR1 as SEHNR and CDR2 as FQNEAQ (reference sequence). The DNA of the CDR3 is TGTGCCAGCAGTAGACAGGGCGTTGGCTACACCTTC. Protein: CASSRQGVGYTF.